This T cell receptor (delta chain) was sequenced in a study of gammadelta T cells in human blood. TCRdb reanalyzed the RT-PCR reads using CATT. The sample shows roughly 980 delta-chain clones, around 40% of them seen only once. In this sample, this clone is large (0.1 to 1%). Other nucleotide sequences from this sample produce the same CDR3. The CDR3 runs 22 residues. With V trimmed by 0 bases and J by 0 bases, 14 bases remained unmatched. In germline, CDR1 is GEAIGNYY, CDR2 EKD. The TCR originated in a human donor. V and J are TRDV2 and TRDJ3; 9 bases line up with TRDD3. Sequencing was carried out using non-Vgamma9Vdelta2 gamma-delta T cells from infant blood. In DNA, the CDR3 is TGTGCCTGTGACACCTGCTATACTGGGGGACCCGGGGGCTCCTGGGACACCCGACAGATGTTTTTC. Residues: CACDTCYTGGPGGSWDTRQMFF.